The 15 T cell receptor beta chains reported below all come from one sample, sequenced in a study of technical replicates of blood from a handful of donors. Method: immunoSEQ multiplex PCR; TCRdb's copy keeps in-frame clones and lacks some. The sample gives approximately 51,000 clones, roughly 95% of which show up once; 4.2% is in the top ten. Specimen: PBMCs. These receptors were taken from a human donor in good health. Some clones in this sample may be carry-over from other donors' samples.

The rearrangement links TRBV7-8 to TRBJ2-1; weak D call: TRBD1 (5 bases). There are 14 residues in the CDR3. CDR1 and CDR2 from the germline V gene are SGHVS and FQNEAQ. V was pared by 7 bases and J by 8 bases, with 18 bases between. CDR3 loop: CASTTWQGFHEQFF. CDR3 coding DNA: TGTGCCAGCACCACCTGGCAGGGATTCCATGAGCAGTTCTTC.

The V call is TRBV18, the J call TRBJ1-1, with D possibly matching TRBD1 (5 bases). The ends were cut back, 4 bases at V and 8 bases at J, with 11 bases in the middle. The CDR3 loop spans 12 amino acids. Per the germline V gene, CDR1 is KGHSH and CDR2 is LQKENI. The DNA for the CDR3 is TGTGCCAGCTCACGGGGGACTCTGGAAGCTTTCTTT. Amino acid sequence: CASSRGTLEAFF.

The V call is TRBV6-5, the J call TRBJ2-5, with TRBD2 identical over 9 bases. The end of the DNA aligns better with TRBJ2-7, so the J call may be wrong. This CDR3 comprises 15 residues. From germline, CDR1 is MNHEY and CDR2 SVGAGI. The DNA of the CDR3 is TGTGCCAGCAGTTACGGAGCGGGGGGCCCCTACGAGCAGTACTTC. Its protein is CASSYGAGGPYEQYF.

The count of this clone is one. CDR3 DNA sequence: TGCAGCGTAGGAGAAGCCTATGGCTACACCTTC. It is translated as CSVGEAYGYTF. The chain is built from TRBV29-1 and TRBJ1-2; no definite D call. CDR1 SQVTM and CDR2 ANQGSEA come from the germline V gene. The CDR3 is 11 amino acids. With 6 bases removed from V and 4 bases from J, the gap between germline ends came to 9 bases.

J is TRBJ1-2 and V is TRBV4-1; 12 bases align to TRBD1. J lost 8 bases, V lost 1 base, and 8 bases had no gene match. Per the germline V gene, CDR1 is MGHRA and CDR2 is YSYEKL. The CDR3 has 16 amino acids. This CDR3 reads CASSQVGTGGGIGYTF. CDR3 coding DNA: TGCGCCAGCAGCCAAGTCGGGACAGGGGGCGGGATAGGCTACACCTTC.

This sequence joins TRBV7-9 and TRBJ1-5; D possibly corresponds to TRBD1 (5 bases). This CDR3 spans 15 amino acids. CDR1 SEHNR and CDR2 FQNEAQ come from the germline V gene (reference sequence). V lost 4 bases and J lost 6, with 16 bases in between. CDR3 DNA sequence: TGTGCCAGCAGCTCCGAGGGGCAGGGAGGTCAGCCCCAGCATTTT. It translates to CASSSEGQGGQPQHF.

The chain employs TRBV7-9 and TRBJ1-2; D possibly corresponds to TRBD1 (6 bases). CDR1 is SEHNR and CDR2 is FQNEAQ in the germline V gene (reference sequence). With 4 bases removed from V and 8 bases from J, the gap between germline ends came to 17 bases. CDR3 length: 14 residues. In DNA, the CDR3 is TGTGCCAGCAGCTCTCCGGCCTCAGGGGACGGCTACACCTTC. Amino acids: CASSSPASGDGYTF.

The chain recombines TRBV7-9 with TRBJ1-2; 11 positions match TRBD1. The CDR3 has 15 residues. V lost 3 bases and J lost 2; bases outside the gene matches: 2. CDR1 is SEHNR, CDR2 FQNEAQ, per germline (reference sequence). The CDR3 region has the DNA TGTGCCAGCAGCTTCGGGACAGGGGGAAACTATGGCTACACCTTC. This sequence encodes CASSFGTGGNYGYTF.

This clone has just a few counts. The chain employs TRBV4-3 and TRBJ2-3, with TRBD2 matching 10 bases. This CDR3 spans 17 amino acids. The J segment lost 8 bases and the V segment lost 1 base, leaving 12 bases of the junction unmatched. Germline values: CDR1 LGHNA, CDR2 YSLEER. The CDR3 coding sequence is TGCGCCAGCAGCCAAGCGAGGACTAGCGGAGCACAGGGTACGCAGTATTTT. Translation gives CASSQARTSGAQGTQYF.

This chain links TRBV4-1 with TRBJ1-5, with D uncertain. This CDR3 has 16 amino acids. CDR1 is MGHRA, CDR2 YSYEKL, per germline. Trimming left V 1 base short and J 4 bases short, with 14 bases between. CDR3 nucleotides: TGCGCCAGCAGCCAAGTCACTGGGCGGGGAAATCAGCCCCAGCATTTT. Protein product: CASSQVTGRGNQPQHF.

This clone showed up just once. The rearrangement joins TRBV5-6 to TRBJ1-6; 7 nucleotides align to TRBD1. Trimming removed 5 bases from V and 10 bases from J; junction bases left unmatched: 12. Looked up from germline, CDR1 is SGHDT and CDR2 is YYEEEE. The CDR3 has 15 amino acids. CDR3 sequence: CASRPTTGKYSPLHF. The CDR3 DNA sequence: TGTGCCAGCAGACCTACGACAGGGAAGTACTCACCCCTCCACTTT.

The chain joins TRBV23-1 to TRBJ1-5, with D perhaps matching TRBD1 (5 bases). Being an ORF, TRBV23-1 has a function that is uncertain. This CDR3 spans 16 amino acids. V gave up 0 bases and J gave up 6 bases, with 15 bases separating them. In DNA form, the CDR3 reads TGCGCCAGCAGTCAATCTTGGGCAGGGTACAGTCAGCCCCAGCATTTT. Translating gives CASSQSWAGYSQPQHF.

The rearrangement joins TRBV7-8 to TRBJ1-6, with 8 positions matching TRBD1. CDR1 is SGHVS, CDR2 FQNEAQ, per germline. With V trimmed by 7 bases and J by 0 bases, 5 bases remained unmatched. The CDR3 has 16 amino acids. CDR3 amino acids: CASNDRGSSYNSPLHF. The CDR3 DNA sequence: TGTGCCAGCAACGACAGGGGAAGCTCCTATAATTCACCCCTCCACTTT. The full variable domain, completed using reference TRBV7-8 and TRBJ1-6, is GAGVSQSPRYKVAKRGQDVALRCDPISGHVSLFWYQQALGQGPEFLTYFQNEAQLDKSGLPSDRFFAERPEGSVSTLKIQRTQQEDSAVYLCASNDRGSSYNSPLHFGNGTRLTVT.

The rearrangement links TRBV5-1 to TRBJ2-7; 8 nucleotides align to TRBD2. CDR1 and CDR2 from the germline V gene are SGHRS and YFSETQ. CDR3 length: 14 amino acids. V was clipped by 3 bases and J by 2 bases; unmatched bases: 4. The CDR3 here is CASSSSGGAYEQYF. CDR3 in DNA: TGCGCCAGCAGCTCCAGCGGGGGAGCCTACGAGCAGTACTTC.

CDR3 region: CASSQEAGGSQETQYF. CDR3 bases: TGCGCCAGCAGCCAAGAGGCAGGGGGGTCCCAAGAGACCCAGTACTTC. The rearrangement links TRBV4-3 to TRBJ2-5; D is possibly TRBD1 (7 bases). CDR3 size: 16 residues. The V gene lost 0 bases and the J gene lost 1 base, with 12 bases spanning the gap. Germline V CDR1 and CDR2: LGHNA, YSLEER.